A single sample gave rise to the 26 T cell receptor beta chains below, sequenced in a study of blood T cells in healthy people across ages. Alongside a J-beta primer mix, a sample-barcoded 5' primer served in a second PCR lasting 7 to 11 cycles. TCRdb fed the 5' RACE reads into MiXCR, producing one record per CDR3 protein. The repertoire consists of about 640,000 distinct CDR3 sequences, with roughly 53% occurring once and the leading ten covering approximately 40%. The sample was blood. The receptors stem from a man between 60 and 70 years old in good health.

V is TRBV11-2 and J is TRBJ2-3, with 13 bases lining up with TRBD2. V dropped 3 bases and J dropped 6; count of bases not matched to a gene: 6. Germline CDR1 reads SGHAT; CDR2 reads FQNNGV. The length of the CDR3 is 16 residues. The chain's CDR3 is CASSFLETSGGDTQYF. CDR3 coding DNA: TGTGCCAGCAGCTTTCTAGAGACTAGCGGGGGGGATACGCAGTATTTT.

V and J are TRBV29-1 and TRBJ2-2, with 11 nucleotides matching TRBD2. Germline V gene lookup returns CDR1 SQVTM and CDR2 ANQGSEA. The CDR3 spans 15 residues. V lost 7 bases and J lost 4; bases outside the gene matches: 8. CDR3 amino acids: CSAELAGALTGELFF. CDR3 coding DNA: TGCAGCGCAGAACTAGCGGGGGCGCTCACCGGGGAGCTGTTTTTT.

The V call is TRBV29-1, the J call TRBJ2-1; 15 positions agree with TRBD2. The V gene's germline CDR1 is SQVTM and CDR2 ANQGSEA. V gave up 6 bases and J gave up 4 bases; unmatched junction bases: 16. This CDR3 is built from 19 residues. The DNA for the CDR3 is TGCAGCGTCACCGTCGGGACTAGCGGGGGGCAGTCCACGTACAATGAGCAGTTCTTC. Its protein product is CSVTVGTSGGQSTYNEQFF.

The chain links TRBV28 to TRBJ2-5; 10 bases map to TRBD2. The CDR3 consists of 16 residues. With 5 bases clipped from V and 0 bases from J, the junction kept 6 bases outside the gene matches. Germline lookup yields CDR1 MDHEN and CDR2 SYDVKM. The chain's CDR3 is CASSTSSGGYQETQYF. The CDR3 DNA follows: TGTGCCAGCAGTACCTCTAGCGGGGGCTACCAAGAGACCCAGTACTTC.

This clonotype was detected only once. CDR3 amino acids: CASSVDLGQGAYNEQFF. DNA for the CDR3: TGTGCCAGCAGCGTAGATTTGGGACAGGGGGCCTACAATGAGCAGTTCTTC. This chain connects TRBV9 to TRBJ2-1; 11 bases map to TRBD1. The CDR3 has 17 residues. Germline assignment: CDR1 SGDLS and CDR2 YYNGEE. V lost 0 bases and J lost 2; bases outside the gene matches: 4.

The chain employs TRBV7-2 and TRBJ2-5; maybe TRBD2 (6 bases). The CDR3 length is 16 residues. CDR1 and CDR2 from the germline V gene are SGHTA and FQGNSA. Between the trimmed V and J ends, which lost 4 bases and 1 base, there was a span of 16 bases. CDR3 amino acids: CASSSNLGLLQETQYF. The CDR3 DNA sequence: TGTGCCAGCAGCTCAAATTTGGGACTGCTCCAAGAGACCCAGTACTTC.

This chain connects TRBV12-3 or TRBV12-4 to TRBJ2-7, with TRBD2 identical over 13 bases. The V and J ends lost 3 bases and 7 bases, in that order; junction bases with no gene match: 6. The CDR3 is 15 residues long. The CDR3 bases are TGTGCCAGCAGTTTCGGACTAGCGGGGGTTAATGAGCAGTACTTC. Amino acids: CASSFGLAGVNEQYF.

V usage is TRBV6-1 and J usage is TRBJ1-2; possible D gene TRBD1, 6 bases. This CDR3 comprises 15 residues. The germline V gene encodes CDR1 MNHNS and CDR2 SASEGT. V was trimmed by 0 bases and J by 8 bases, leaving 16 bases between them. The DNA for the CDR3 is TGTGCCAGCAGTGAAGCTTTGGGACAAAGATCGGGCTACACCTTC. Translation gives CASSEALGQRSGYTF.

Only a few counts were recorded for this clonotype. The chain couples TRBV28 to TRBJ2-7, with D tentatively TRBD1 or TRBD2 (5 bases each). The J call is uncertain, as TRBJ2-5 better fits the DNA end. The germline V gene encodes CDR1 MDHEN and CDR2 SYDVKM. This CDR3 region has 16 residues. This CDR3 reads CASSSAERVGGKTQYF. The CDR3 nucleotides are TGTGCCAGCAGTTCCGCCGAACGGGTTGGGGGAAAGACCCAGTACTTC.

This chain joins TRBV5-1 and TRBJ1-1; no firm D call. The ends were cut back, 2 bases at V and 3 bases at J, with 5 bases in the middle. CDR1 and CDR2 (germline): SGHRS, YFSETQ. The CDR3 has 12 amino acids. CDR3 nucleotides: TGCGCCAGCAGCTTCGAAGACACTGAAGCTTTCTTT. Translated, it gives CASSFEDTEAFF. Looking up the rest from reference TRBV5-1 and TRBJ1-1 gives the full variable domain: KAGVTQTPRYLIKTRGQQVTLSCSPISGHRSVSWYQQTPGQGLQFLFEYFSETQRNKGNFPGRFSGRQFSNSRSEMNVSTLELGDSALYLCASSFEDTEAFFGQGTRLTVV.

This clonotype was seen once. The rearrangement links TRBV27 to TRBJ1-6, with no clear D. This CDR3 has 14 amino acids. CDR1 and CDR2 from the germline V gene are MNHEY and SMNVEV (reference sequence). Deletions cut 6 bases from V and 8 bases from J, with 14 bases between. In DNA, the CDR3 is TGTGCCAGCAGGCCCGGACGGTTAGATTCACCCCTCCACTTT. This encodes CASRPGRLDSPLHF.

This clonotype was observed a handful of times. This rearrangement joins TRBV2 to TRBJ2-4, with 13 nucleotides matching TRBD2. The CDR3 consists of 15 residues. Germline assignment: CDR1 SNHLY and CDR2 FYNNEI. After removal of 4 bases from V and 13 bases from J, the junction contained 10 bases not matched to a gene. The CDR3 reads CASSGTGLAGDEQYF. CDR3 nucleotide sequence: TGTGCCAGCAGTGGAACCGGACTAGCGGGGGACGAACAGTACTTC.

The CDR3 region is CASSLTPVKETQYF. CDR3 in DNA: TGTGCCAGCAGTCTCACCCCGGTGAAAGAGACCCAGTACTTC. The rearrangement links TRBV28 to TRBJ2-5; D gene unclear. The V end lost 5 bases, the J end lost 3 bases, and 13 bases lay between the germline ends. From germline, CDR1 is MDHEN and CDR2 SYDVKM. The CDR3 sequence is 14 residues long.

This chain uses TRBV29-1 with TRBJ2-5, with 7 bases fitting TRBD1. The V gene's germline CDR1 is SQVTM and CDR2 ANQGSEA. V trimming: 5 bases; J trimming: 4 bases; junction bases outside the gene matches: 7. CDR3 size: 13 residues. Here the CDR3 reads CSVQRPGGETQYF. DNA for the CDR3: TGCAGCGTTCAAAGACCAGGGGGAGAGACCCAGTACTTC.

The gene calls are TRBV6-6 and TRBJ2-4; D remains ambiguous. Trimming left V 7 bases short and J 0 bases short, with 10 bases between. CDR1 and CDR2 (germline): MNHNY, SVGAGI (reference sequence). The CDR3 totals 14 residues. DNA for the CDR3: TGTGCCAGCATGGGTACGGTAGCCAAAAACATTCAGTACTTC. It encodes CASMGTVAKNIQYF.

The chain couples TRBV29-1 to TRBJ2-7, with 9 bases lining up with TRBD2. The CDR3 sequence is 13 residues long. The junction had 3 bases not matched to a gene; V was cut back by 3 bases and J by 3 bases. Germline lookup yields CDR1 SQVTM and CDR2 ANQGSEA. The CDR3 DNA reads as TGCAGCGTTGAGGTAGCGGGGGACTACGAGCAGTACTTC. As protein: CSVEVAGDYEQYF.

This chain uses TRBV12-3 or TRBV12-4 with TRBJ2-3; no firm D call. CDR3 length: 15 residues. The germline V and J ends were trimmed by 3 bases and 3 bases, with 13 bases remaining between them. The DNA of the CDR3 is TGTGCCAGCAGTTTTTTCCGGGTCGTGACAGATACGCAGTATTTT. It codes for CASSFFRVVTDTQYF.

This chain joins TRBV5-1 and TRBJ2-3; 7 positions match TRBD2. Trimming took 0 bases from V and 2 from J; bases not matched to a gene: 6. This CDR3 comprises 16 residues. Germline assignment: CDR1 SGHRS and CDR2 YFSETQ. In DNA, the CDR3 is TGCGCCAGCAGCTTGGAGTCTAGCGGAACCACAGATACGCAGTATTTT. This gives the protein CASSLESSGTTDTQYF.

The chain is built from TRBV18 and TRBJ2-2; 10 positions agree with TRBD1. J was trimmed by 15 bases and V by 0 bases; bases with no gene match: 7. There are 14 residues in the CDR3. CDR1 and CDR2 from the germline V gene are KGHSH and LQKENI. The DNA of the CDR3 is TGTGCCAGCTCACCACCGGTGGGACAGGGGATGGTGTTTTTT. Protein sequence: CASSPPVGQGMVFF.

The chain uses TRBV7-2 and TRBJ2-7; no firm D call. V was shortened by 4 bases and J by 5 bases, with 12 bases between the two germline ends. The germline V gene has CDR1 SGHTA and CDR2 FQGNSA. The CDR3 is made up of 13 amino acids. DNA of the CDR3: TGTGCCAGCAGCTCGCCCCTAGGCCACGAGCAGTACTTC. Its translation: CASSSPLGHEQYF.

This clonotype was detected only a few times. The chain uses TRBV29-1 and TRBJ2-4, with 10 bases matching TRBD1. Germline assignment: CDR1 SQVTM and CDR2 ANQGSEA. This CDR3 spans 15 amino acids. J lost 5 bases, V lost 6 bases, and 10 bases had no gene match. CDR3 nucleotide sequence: TGCAGCGTAGGTGGACAGGGGGGTGGGGAAAACATTCAGTACTTC. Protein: CSVGGQGGGENIQYF.

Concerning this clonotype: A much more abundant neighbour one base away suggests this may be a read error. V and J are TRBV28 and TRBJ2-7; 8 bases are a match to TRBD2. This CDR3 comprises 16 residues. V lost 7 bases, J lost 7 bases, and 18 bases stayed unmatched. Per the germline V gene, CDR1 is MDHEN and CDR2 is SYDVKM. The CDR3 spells CASKRAGGAVYNEQYF. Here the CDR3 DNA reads TGTGCCAGCAAAAGGGCCGGGGGGGCCGTATATAATGAGCAGTACTTC.

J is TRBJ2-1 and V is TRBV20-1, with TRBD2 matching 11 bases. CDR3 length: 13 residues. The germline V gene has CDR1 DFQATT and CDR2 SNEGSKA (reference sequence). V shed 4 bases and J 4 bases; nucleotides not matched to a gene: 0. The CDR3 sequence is CSATSGGYNEQFF. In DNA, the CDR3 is TGCAGTGCTACTAGCGGGGGGTACAATGAGCAGTTCTTC.

The chain's CDR3 is CSAPDTYGYTF. CDR3 DNA sequence: TGCAGTGCTCCTGACACCTATGGCTACACCTTC. V and J are TRBV20-1 and TRBJ1-2; D not resolved. The germline V gene encodes CDR1 DFQATT and CDR2 SNEGSKA (reference sequence). Trimming took off 5 bases at V and 4 bases at J, with 8 bases between the two ends. The CDR3 has 11 amino acids.

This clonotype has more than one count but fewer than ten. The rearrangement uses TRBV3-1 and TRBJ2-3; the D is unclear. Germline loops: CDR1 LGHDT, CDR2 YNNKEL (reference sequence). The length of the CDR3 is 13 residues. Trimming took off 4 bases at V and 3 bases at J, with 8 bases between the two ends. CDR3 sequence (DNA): TGTGCCAGCAGCCCCCGCGAGACAGATACGCAGTATTTT. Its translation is CASSPRETDTQYF.

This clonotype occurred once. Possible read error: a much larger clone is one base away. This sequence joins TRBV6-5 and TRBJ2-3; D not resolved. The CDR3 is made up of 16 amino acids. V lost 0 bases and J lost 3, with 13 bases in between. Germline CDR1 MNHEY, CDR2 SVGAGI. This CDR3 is CASSYSALKGTDTQYF. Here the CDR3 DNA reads TGTGCCAGCAGTTACTCTGCTCTTAAGGGAACAGATACGCAGTATTTT.